This section outlines one T cell receptor beta chain sequence together with its context. A much larger clone differs by one base, so this may be a read error. This sample stems from a study of molecular identifiers for immune sequencing clone quantification. The CDR3 contains 15 residues. Germline V gives CDR1 LGHNT, CDR2 FRNRAP. Previously described methods with listed TCR primers produced the bulk TCR libraries. One entry per CDR3 protein results from TCRdb running MiXCR on the PCR reads. The sample consists of about 640,000 distinct CDR3 sequences, nearly 20% of them appearing once. Sequencing was performed on naive CD8+ T cells from blood, with Jurkat cell RNA spiked in. Described subset: FACS-sorted CD8+CD4-CCR7+CD45RA+ naive T cells. This sequence originates from a human donor in good health. Some libraries in this study had Jurkat cell RNA spiked in. V usage is TRBV12-5 and J usage is TRBJ1-2; the D is unclear. The CDR3 DNA sequence: TGTGCTGGTGGTTTGGAAGGAATGCATTTCTATGGCTACACCTTC. This translates into CAGGLEGMHFYGYTF.